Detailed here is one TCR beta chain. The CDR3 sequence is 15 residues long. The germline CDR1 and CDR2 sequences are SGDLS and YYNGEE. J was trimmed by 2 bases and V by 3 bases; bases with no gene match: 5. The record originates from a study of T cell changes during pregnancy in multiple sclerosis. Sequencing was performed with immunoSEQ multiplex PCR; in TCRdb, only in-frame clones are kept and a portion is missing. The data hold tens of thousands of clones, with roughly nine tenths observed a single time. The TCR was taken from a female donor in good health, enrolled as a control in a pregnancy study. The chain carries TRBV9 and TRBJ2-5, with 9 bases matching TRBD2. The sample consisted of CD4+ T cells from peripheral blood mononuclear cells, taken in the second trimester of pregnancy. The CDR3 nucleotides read TGTGCCAGCAGCGGGGGACTAGCCCGACAAGAGACCCAGTACTTC. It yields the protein CASSGGLARQETQYF.